This TCR beta chain was captured in a study of CD8+ T cells in alopecia areata. It was cDNA, reverse transcribed from extracted RNA, that served as the sequencing template. Measured with immunoSEQ multiplex PCR; TCRdb has only the in-frame clones, and not every one. The sample includes roughly 150,000 clones, about three fifths of them seen just once. Study-wide results and caveats: Researchers report lesional scalp, most notably alopecia totalis/universalis, outstripped normal scalp in clonality. Mice showed clearer TCR sharing than patients did, a gap that was possibly HLA-related. Tissue-resident alphabeta T cells belonging to normal skin likewise get sequenced within scalp specimens.

This CDR3 contains 16 residues. V was pared by 0 bases and J by 2 bases, with 13 bases between. Germline V gene data show CDR1 as ENHRY and CDR2 as SYGVKD. A word on this clone: What it binds is unknown.

The sample consisted of CD4+ T cells sorted from blood. The chain uses TRBV10-3 and TRBJ2-5; TRBD2 is a possible D gene (6 bases). This TCR came from a human donor in good health. CDR3 DNA: TGTGCCATCAGTGAGTCTAGCGGAGCCCAACAAGAGACCCAGTACTTC. As protein: CAISESSGAQQETQYF.